Sequencing of this T cell receptor (beta chain) was carried out in a study of blood T cell repertoires in COVID-19. This CDR3 has 15 amino acids. The germline V gene encodes CDR1 SGDLS and CDR2 YYNGEE. Trimming removed 4 bases from V and 4 bases from J; junction bases left unmatched: 7. In the original workflow: The assay estimated nucleated cells by amplifying reference gene primers. Method: immunoSEQ multiplex PCR; TCRdb's copy keeps in-frame clones and lacks some. V and J calls and clone size come straight from that table; D and trimming were deduced from the DNA. The sample holds fewer than 70,000 clones, approximately 90% seen once.

This TCR derives from a woman aged 70-85 years with active COVID-19. The rearrangement uses TRBV9 and TRBJ2-2; the match to TRBD2 covers 7 bases. Sequenced sample: peripheral blood. CDR3 DNA sequence: TGTGCCAGCAGCTCTGGGAGCGGGACCACCGGGGAGCTGTTTTTT. This gives the protein CASSSGSGTTGELFF. Full variable domain (missing parts from reference TRBV9 and TRBJ2-2): DSGVTQTPKHLITATGQRVTLRCSPRSGDLSVYWYQQSLDQGLQFLIQYYNGEERAKGNILERFSAQQFPDLHSELNLSSLELGDSALYFCASSSGSGTTGELFFGEGSRLTVL.